This T cell receptor beta chain stems from a study of technical replicates of blood from a handful of donors. Profiling relied on immunoSEQ multiplex PCR, and the TCRdb table lists in-frame clones only, not all of them. The sample has roughly 81,000 clones; 97% are singletons. A note on this clone: Sequence at one end of the junction differs from germline and may be a read error.

Sequences were obtained from T cells isolated from PBMCs. The source of this sequence is a human donor in good health.

The CDR3 is CASSEGLAGATRDF. The CDR3, as DNA: TGTGCCAGCAGTGAAGGACTAGCGGGAGCAACTAGGGACTTC. V and J are TRBV2 and TRBJ2-7; TRBD2 agrees at 12 bases. CDR3 size: 14 residues. Germline CDR1 reads SNHLY; CDR2 reads FYNNEI.